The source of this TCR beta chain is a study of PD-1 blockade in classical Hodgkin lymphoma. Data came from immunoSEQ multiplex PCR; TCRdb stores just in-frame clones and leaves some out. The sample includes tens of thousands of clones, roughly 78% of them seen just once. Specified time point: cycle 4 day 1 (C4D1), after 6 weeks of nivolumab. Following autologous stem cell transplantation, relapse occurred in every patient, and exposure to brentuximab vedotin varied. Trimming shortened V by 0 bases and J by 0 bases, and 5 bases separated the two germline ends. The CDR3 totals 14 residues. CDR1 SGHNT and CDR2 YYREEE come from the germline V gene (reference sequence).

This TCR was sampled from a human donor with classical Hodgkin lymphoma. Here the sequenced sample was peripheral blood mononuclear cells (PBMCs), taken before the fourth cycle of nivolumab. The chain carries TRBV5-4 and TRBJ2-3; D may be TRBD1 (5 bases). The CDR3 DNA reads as TGTGCCAGCAGCTTGGAGGGGAGCACAGATACGCAGTATTTT. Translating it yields CASSLEGSTDTQYF. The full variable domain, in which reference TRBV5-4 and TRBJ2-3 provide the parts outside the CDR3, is ETGVTQSPTHLIKTRGQQVTLRCSSQSGHNTVSWYQQALGQGPQFIFQYYREEENGRGNFPPRFSGLQFPNYSSELNVNALELDDSALYLCASSLEGSTDTQYFGPGTRLTVL.